This TCR beta chain derives from a study of T cell repertoires in cytomegalovirus infection. On the study more broadly: Selected CMV epitopes included recently identified HLA-C-restricted ones as well as well-studied HLA-B-restricted ones. Carrying CMV and the relevant HLA type showed in public TCR beta signatures.

Germline CDR1 is MNHEY and CDR2 is SVGAGI. Trimming took 2 bases from V and 1 from J, leaving 13 bases between them. There are 16 residues in the CDR3. Note on this clonotype: The antigen is not known.

TCRdb called the reads again in MiXCR, with one record for every CDR3 protein. The repertoire has roughly 180,000 distinct CDR3 sequences, roughly 21% of them found once; the top ten carry 25%. This sequence was found in a human donor in good health (CMV status not recorded). Some clones in this sample may be carry-over from other donors' samples. The chain has TRBV6-5 and TRBJ2-3, with D unresolved. Sequenced here: CD8+ T cells from cultured PBMCs, sampled from culture after CMV antigen stimulation. The CDR3 DNA reads as TGTGCCAGCAGTTACCACCGGAGCGCACGCACAGATACGCAGTATTTT. Amino acids: CASSYHRSARTDTQYF.